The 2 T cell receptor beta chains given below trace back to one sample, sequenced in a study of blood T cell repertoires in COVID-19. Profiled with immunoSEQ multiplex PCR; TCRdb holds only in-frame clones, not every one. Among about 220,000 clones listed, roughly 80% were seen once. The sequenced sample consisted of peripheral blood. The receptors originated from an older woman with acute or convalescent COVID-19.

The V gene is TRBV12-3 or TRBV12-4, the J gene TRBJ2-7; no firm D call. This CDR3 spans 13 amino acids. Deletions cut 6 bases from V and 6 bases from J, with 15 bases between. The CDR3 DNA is TGTGCCAGCAGCCACCCCCCAGGTTCCGAGCAGTACTTC. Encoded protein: CASSHPPGSEQYF.

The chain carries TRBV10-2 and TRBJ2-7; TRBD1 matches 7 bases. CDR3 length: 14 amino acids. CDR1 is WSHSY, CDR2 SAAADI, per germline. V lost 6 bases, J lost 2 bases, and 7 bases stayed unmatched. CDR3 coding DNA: TGCGCCAGCAGACCCCAGACAGGGCCCTACGAGCAGTACGTC. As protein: CASRPQTGPYEQYV.